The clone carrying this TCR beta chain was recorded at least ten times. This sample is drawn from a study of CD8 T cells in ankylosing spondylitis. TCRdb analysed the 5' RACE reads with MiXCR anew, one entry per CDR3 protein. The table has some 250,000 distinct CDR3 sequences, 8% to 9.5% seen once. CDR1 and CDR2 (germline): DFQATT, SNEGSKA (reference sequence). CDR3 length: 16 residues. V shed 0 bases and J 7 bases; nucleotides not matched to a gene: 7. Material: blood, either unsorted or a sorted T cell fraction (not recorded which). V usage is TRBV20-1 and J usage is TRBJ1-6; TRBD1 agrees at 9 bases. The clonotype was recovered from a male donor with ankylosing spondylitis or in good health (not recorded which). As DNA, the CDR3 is TGCAGTGCTAGAGATGGAAATACAGGGGGCAATTCACCCCTCCACTTT. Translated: CSARDGNTGGNSPLHF.